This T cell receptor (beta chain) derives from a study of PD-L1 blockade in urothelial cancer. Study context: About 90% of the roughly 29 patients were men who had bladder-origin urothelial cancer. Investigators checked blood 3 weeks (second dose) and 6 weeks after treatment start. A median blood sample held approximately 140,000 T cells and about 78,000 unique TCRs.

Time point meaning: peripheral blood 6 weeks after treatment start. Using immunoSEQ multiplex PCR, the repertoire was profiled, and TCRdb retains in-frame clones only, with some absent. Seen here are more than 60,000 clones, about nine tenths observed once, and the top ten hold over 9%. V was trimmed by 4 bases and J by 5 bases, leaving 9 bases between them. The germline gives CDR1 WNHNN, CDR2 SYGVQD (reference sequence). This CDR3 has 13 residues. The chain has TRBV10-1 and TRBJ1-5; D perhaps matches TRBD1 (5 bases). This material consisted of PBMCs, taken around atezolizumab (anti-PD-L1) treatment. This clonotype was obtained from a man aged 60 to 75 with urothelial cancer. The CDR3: CASSGGRDQPQHF. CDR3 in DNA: TGCGCCAGCAGTGGGGGCCGGGATCAGCCCCAGCATTTT.